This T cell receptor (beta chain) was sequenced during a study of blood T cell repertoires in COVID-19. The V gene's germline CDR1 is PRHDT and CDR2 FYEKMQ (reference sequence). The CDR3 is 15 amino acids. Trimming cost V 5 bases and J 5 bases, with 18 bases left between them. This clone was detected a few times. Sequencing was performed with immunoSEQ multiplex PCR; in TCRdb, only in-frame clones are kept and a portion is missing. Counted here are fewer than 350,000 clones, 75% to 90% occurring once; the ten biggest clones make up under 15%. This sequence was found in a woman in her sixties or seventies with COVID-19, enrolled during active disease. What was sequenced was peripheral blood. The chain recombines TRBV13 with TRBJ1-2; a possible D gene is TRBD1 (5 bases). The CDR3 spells CASSLAGNLPYGYTF. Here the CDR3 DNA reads TGTGCCAGCAGCCTCGCAGGGAACCTTCCTTATGGCTACACCTTC.